Presented here are 4 T cell receptor beta chains from one specimen sequenced in a study of a mutant IDH1 vaccine in newly diagnosed glioma. Time point in this sample: week 5, during vaccination. Doses comprised 300 ug of mutant IDH1 20-mer peptide each, plus topical imiquimod. Sequenced by immunoSEQ multiplex PCR; TCRdb stores in-frame clones only, minus some. Of over 35,000 clones in the sample, roughly nine tenths were seen once. These receptors have no known antigen. The material was PBMCs, obtained from a glioma patient whose treatment included an IDH1 peptide vaccine. These receptors were collected from a man in his fifties or sixties with glioma.

V gene TRBV2 combines with J gene TRBJ2-5; no clear D. The CDR3 is 11 residues long. In germline, CDR1 is SNHLY, CDR2 FYNNEI. V dropped 9 bases and J dropped 2 bases, with 7 bases sitting between them. Written as DNA, the CDR3 is TGTGCCAGTAGAATACAAGAGACCCAGTACTTC. Encoded protein: CASRIQETQYF. Variable domain in full (rest from reference TRBV2 and TRBJ2-5): EPEVTQTPSHQVTQMGQEVILRCVPISNHLYFYWYRQILGQKVEFLVSFYNNEISEKSEIFDDQFSVERPDGSNFTLKIRSTKLEDSAMYFCASRIQETQYFGPGTRLLVL.

This sequence joins TRBV19 and TRBJ1-2; a possible D gene is TRBD1 (6 bases). This CDR3 is 16 amino acids long. With 5 bases removed from V and 5 bases from J, the gap between germline ends came to 21 bases. Germline V gene sequence: CDR1 LNHDA, CDR2 SQIVND (reference sequence). The CDR3 coding sequence is TGTGCCAGTAGTGAGGGACGGACAGCCCTTAAGTATGGCTACACCTTC. It codes for CASSEGRTALKYGYTF.

This sequence joins TRBV6-6 and TRBJ1-2, with D tentatively TRBD1 (6 bases). The germline gives CDR1 MNHNY, CDR2 SVGAGI (reference sequence). The CDR3 is 14 residues long. The germline V and J ends were trimmed by 6 bases and 5 bases, with 16 bases remaining between them. The CDR3 region is CASRPQGQNYGYTF. CDR3 coding DNA: TGTGCCAGCAGACCCCAGGGGCAGAATTATGGCTACACCTTC.

The chain employs TRBV7-8 and TRBJ1-1; TRBD1 agrees at 9 bases. Germline V gives CDR1 SGHVS, CDR2 FQNEAQ. With 0 bases clipped from V and 4 bases from J, the junction kept 9 bases outside the gene matches. This CDR3 is built from 17 residues. Here the CDR3 DNA reads TGTGCCAGCAGCTTAGCGCGGGGACAGGGAGCGGGCACTGAAGCTTTCTTT. Translating gives CASSLARGQGAGTEAFF.